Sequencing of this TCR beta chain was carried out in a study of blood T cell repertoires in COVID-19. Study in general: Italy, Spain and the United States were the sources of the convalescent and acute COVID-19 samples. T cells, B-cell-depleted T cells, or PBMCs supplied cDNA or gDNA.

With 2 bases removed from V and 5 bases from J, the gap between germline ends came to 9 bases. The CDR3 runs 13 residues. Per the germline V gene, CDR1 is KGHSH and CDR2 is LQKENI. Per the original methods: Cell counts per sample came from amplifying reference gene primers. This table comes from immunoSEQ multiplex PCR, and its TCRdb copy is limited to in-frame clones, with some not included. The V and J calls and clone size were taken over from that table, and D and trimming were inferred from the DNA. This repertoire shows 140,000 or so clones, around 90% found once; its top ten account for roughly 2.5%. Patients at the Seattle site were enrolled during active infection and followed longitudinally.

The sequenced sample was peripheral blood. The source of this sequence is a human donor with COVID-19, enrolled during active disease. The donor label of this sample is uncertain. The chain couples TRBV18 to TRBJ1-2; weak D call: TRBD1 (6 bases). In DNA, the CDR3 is TGTGCCAGCTCACCAGATACAGGGTATGGCTACACCTTC. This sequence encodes CASSPDTGYGYTF.